What follows are 10 T cell receptor beta chains derived from one specimen sequenced in a study of blood T cells in healthy people across ages. A second PCR of roughly 7 to 11 cycles used a sample-barcoded 5' primer and a J-beta primer mix. TCRdb independently ran MiXCR on the 5' RACE reads; one entry per CDR3 protein. The table records hundreds of thousands of distinct CDR3 sequences, approximately 25% of them present only once. Another study also made use of these data, one on T cells of mothers and their children.

Sequenced input: blood. The receptors were sampled from a boy aged 5-17 years in good health.

The CDR3 DNA reads TGTGCCAGTAGTATGCGGACAGGGGCTGAAGCTTTCTTT. Translated, it gives CASSMRTGAEAFF. The chain employs TRBV19 and TRBJ1-1; 9 bases are a match to TRBD1. V lost 3 bases and J lost 6; bases outside the gene matches: 2. The CDR3 length is 13 residues. The germline V gene encodes CDR1 LNHDA and CDR2 SQIVND (reference sequence).

This clonotype appeared a few times. The rearrangement links TRBV3-1 to TRBJ2-7, with D tentatively TRBD1 (6 bases). V was trimmed by 4 bases and J by 6 bases, leaving 16 bases between them. The CDR3 contains 14 residues. Germline loops: CDR1 LGHDT, CDR2 YNNKEL (reference sequence). CDR3 bases: TGTGCCAGCAGCCCCCAGACAGGAGAGGCCGAGCAGTACTTC. Its translation is CASSPQTGEAEQYF.

This clonotype was seen a handful of times. This chain uses TRBV13 with TRBJ2-5; tentative D call: TRBD1 (6 bases). CDR3 length equals 17 residues. The germline CDR1 and CDR2 sequences are PRHDT and FYEKMQ (reference sequence). The ends were cut back, 4 bases at V and 3 bases at J, with 21 bases in the middle. The CDR3 nucleotides read TGTGCCAGCAGCTCCTCTAGTACAGGGATAGGCAAAGAGACCCAGTACTTC. This sequence encodes CASSSSSTGIGKETQYF.

This clonotype was recorded a few times. The CDR3 here is CASSSFGRAVNEQFF. The CDR3 coding sequence is TGTGCCAGCAGCAGCTTCGGGAGGGCTGTAAATGAGCAGTTCTTC. The rearrangement joins TRBV7-9 to TRBJ2-5, with 8 nucleotides matching TRBD2. The J call may be in error: the DNA end matches TRBJ2-1 better. The germline V gene has CDR1 SEHNR and CDR2 FQNEAQ (reference sequence). The CDR3 has 15 amino acids.

This clonotype was seen a handful of times. The CDR3 carries no conserved terminal phenylalanine or tryptophan, so it likely arises from a read error. The rearrangement links TRBV27 to TRBJ2-7; TRBD2 might be the D (7 bases). V lost 0 bases to trimming and J lost 2 bases, with 14 bases between them. The CDR3 has 16 amino acids. Germline loops: CDR1 MNHEY, CDR2 SMNVEV (reference sequence). In DNA, the CDR3 is TGTGCCAGCAGTTTATCGGGGAGGGGGGCCCCCTACGAGCAGTACCTC. It codes for CASSLSGRGAPYEQYL.

As for this clonotype: The CDR3 carries no conserved terminal phenylalanine or tryptophan, so it likely arises from a read error. J is TRBJ1-2 and V is TRBV6-1; D ambiguous. CDR3 length: 14 residues. Between the trimmed V and J ends, which lost 7 bases and 3 bases, there was a span of 15 bases. Per the germline V gene, CDR1 is MNHNS and CDR2 is SASEGT. The CDR3 is CASIPSGDYYGYTL. The CDR3 nucleotides read TGTGCCAGCATCCCGAGTGGGGATTACTATGGCTACACCCTC.

Only a few counts were recorded for this clonotype. The chain has TRBV20-1 and TRBJ2-3, with 10 bases aligning to TRBD2. The ends lost 4 bases at V and 4 bases at J; junction bases unmatched: 8. CDR3 length: 15 residues. Looked up from germline, CDR1 is DFQATT and CDR2 is SNEGSKA (reference sequence). The CDR3 bases are TGCAGTGCTATCAAGCGGGAGGGTTCATCAGATACGCAGTATTTT. Translated, it gives CSAIKREGSSDTQYF.

This clonotype was found a few times. Here the CDR3 reads CASAGQPQETQYF. CDR3 nucleotides: TGTGCCAGCGCGGGACAGCCCCAAGAGACCCAGTACTTC. This chain links TRBV27 with TRBJ2-5; tentative D call: TRBD1 (7 bases). The V end lost 8 bases, the J end lost 1 base, and 11 bases lay between the germline ends. The germline V gene encodes CDR1 MNHEY and CDR2 SMNVEV (reference sequence). The CDR3 consists of 13 residues.

Points on this clonotype: Germline and junction disagree at one end, which may indicate a read error. The chain carries TRBV5-1 and TRBJ2-1, with a possible D match to TRBD1 (6 bases). This CDR3 has 15 residues. Germline values: CDR1 SGHRS, CDR2 YFSETQ. The CDR3 DNA is TGCGCCAGCAGCTTGGCAGGGGCCAACTACAATGAGCGGTTCTTC. Residues: CASSLAGANYNERFF.

The CDR3 loop is CSARVLAGYSYEQYF. For the CDR3, the DNA is TGCAGTGCTAGAGTACTGGCGGGTTACTCCTACGAGCAGTACTTC. This chain joins TRBV20-1 and TRBJ2-7; perhaps TRBD2 as D (5 bases). This CDR3 comprises 15 residues. Germline loops: CDR1 DFQATT, CDR2 SNEGSKA (reference sequence). V was trimmed by 1 base and J by 0 bases, leaving 13 bases between them.